These 14 T cell receptor beta chains came from one sample sequenced in a study of T cells in Graves' hyperthyroidism and ophthalmopathy. Using RNA transcripts as the source, TCR beta CDR3 regions were amplified. A set of HTBI primers served as the primers for a first-round RT-PCR of the TCR CDR3. TCRdb reanalysed the multiplex PCR reads using MiXCR and keeps one entry per CDR3 protein. Of 300,000 to 400,000 distinct CDR3 sequences in the sample, roughly 15% are singletons; the top ten hold about 18%. Sequencing was carried out using blood. All receptors derive from a woman under 40 with Graves' ophthalmopathy.

In this sample, this clonotype turned up many times. This chain joins TRBV7-2 and TRBJ2-1; TRBD2 agrees at 9 bases. The CDR3 loop spans 15 amino acids. V dropped 6 bases and J dropped 6; count of bases not matched to a gene: 9. Germline-derived CDR1 and CDR2 are SGHTA and FQGNSA. CDR3 in amino acids: CASRYAGGLGNEQFF. CDR3 nucleotides: TGTGCCAGCAGATACGCGGGGGGGCTGGGCAATGAGCAGTTCTTC.

At least ten counts were recorded for this clonotype. The V call is TRBV2, the J call TRBJ2-4; the match to TRBD1 covers 9 bases. The V segment lost 5 bases and the J segment 8 bases; nucleotides outside the gene matches: 7. Germline CDR1 is SNHLY and CDR2 is FYNNEI. The CDR3 is 14 amino acids. CDR3 coding DNA: TGTGCCAGCAGTCTGGGACAGGGTACGGACATTCAGTACTTC. It specifies CASSLGQGTDIQYF.

This clonotype appeared a few times. This chain connects TRBV6-1 to TRBJ2-1; D is unclear. V dropped 4 bases and J dropped 6 bases, with 19 bases sitting between them. Germline-derived CDR1 and CDR2 are MNHNS and SASEGT. The CDR3 runs 16 residues. CDR3 in DNA: TGTGCCAGCAGTGGAAGTAGTGGGGTCTACGGCAATGAGCAGTTCTTC. Its translation: CASSGSSGVYGNEQFF.

Ten or more counts support this clonotype. V usage is TRBV11-2 and J usage is TRBJ1-4; D is uncertain. Trimming shortened V by 5 bases and J by 1 base, and 8 bases separated the two germline ends. The length of the CDR3 is 14 residues. CDR1 is SGHAT and CDR2 is FQNNGV in the germline V gene. The DNA for the CDR3 is TGTGCCAGCAGCCGGGTGGGAACTAATGAAAAACTGTTTTTT. It specifies CASSRVGTNEKLFF.

This clonotype has ten or more counts. The chain is built from TRBV3-1 and TRBJ1-6, with D possibly being TRBD1 (5 bases). Per the germline V gene, CDR1 is LGHDT and CDR2 is YNNKEL (reference sequence). The CDR3 consists of 15 residues. Deletions cut 1 base from V and 11 bases from J, with 15 bases between. CDR3 nucleotides: TGTGCCAGCAGCCAAGGGGAACCGGGACCAACACCCCTCCACTTT. Translating it yields CASSQGEPGPTPLHF.

This clonotype turned up a few times. The chain recombines TRBV6-5 with TRBJ2-7; D gene unclear. Germline-derived CDR1 and CDR2 are MNHEY and SVGAGI. This CDR3 comprises 13 residues. Trimming took off 0 bases at V and 6 bases at J, with 9 bases between the two ends. Written as DNA, the CDR3 is TGTGCCAGCAGTTACTCTACAACGGGCGAGCAGTACTTC. As protein: CASSYSTTGEQYF.

This clonotype was counted many times. This chain links TRBV14 with TRBJ2-2; D uncertain. The V end lost 4 bases, the J end lost 3 bases, and 9 bases lay between the germline ends. The CDR3 is 14 amino acids. The germline V gene has CDR1 SGHDN and CDR2 FVKESK. The CDR3 here is CASSRTQYTGELFF. The CDR3 bases are TGTGCCAGCAGCCGAACTCAATACACCGGGGAGCTGTTTTTT.

This clonotype was seen many times. The V and J genes are TRBV30 and TRBJ1-6; D unresolved. Germline V gene sequence: CDR1 GTSNPN, CDR2 SVGIG (reference sequence). The CDR3 is 14 residues long. The V end lost 5 bases, the J end lost 2 bases, and 10 bases lay between the germline ends. The CDR3 loop reads CAWGRAAYNSPLHF. The DNA for the CDR3 is TGTGCCTGGGGACGGGCAGCCTATAATTCACCCCTCCACTTT. Full variable domain (rest looked up from reference TRBV30 and TRBJ1-6): SQTIHQWPATLVQPVGSPLSLECTVEGTSNPNLYWYRQAAGRGLQLLFYSVGIGQISSEVPQNLSASRPQDRQFILSSKKLLLSDSGFYLCAWGRAAYNSPLHFGNGTRLTVT.

This clonotype was observed many times. The chain carries TRBV4-1 and TRBJ2-1; TRBD2 is a possible D gene (6 bases). Germline V lookup: CDR1 MGHRA, CDR2 YSYEKL. CDR3 length equals 13 residues. The V gene lost 1 base and the J gene lost 8 bases, with 9 bases spanning the gap. The CDR3 is CASSQVEGHEQFF. The CDR3 nucleotides read TGCGCCAGCAGCCAAGTGGAGGGGCATGAGCAGTTCTTC.

This clonotype was seen more than once but under ten times. V usage is TRBV5-1 and J usage is TRBJ2-7; 10 nucleotides align to TRBD2. Per germline, CDR1 SGHRS and CDR2 YFSETQ. There are 14 residues in the CDR3. The junction had 5 bases not matched to a gene; V was cut back by 1 base and J by 7 bases. CDR3 residues: CASSLLAGAPEQYF. Written as DNA, the CDR3 is TGCGCCAGCAGCTTGCTAGCGGGGGCCCCAGAGCAGTACTTC. Drawing the rest from reference TRBV5-1 and TRBJ2-7, the complete variable domain is KAGVTQTPRYLIKTRGQQVTLSCSPISGHRSVSWYQQTPGQGLQFLFEYFSETQRNKGNFPGRFSGRQFSNSRSEMNVSTLELGDSALYLCASSLLAGAPEQYFGPGTRLTVT.

The sample holds many counts of this clonotype. V usage is TRBV24-1 and J usage is TRBJ2-5; perhaps TRBD1 as D (6 bases). The CDR3 runs to 15 residues. Trimming removed 5 bases from V and 5 bases from J, with 17 bases in between. The germline CDR1 and CDR2 sequences are KGHDR and SFDVKD. The CDR3 nucleotides are TGTGCCACCAGTGCCCGGCGGACAGACTGGGAGACCCAGTACTTC. It is translated as CATSARRTDWETQYF.

At least ten counts were recorded for this clonotype. The chain has TRBV7-8 and TRBJ2-3; tentatively, D is TRBD2 (5 bases). Trimming left V 1 base short and J 3 bases short, with 17 bases between. Germline loops: CDR1 SGHVS, CDR2 FQNEAQ. The CDR3 has 17 amino acids. The CDR3 protein is CASSLGRPGSRTDTQYF. The CDR3 DNA reads TGTGCCAGCAGCTTAGGTCGGCCGGGGAGTAGGACAGATACGCAGTATTTT.

This chain joins TRBV25-1 and TRBJ2-2; the match to TRBD1 covers 7 bases. The CDR3 is made up of 17 amino acids. From germline, CDR1 is MGHDK and CDR2 SYGVNS. J lost 3 bases, V lost 2 bases, and 9 bases had no gene match. The CDR3 DNA follows: TGTGCCAGCAGTGAACTCGTAGGGACAGACTACACCGGGGAGCTGTTTTTT. Its translation: CASSELVGTDYTGELFF.

In this sample, this clonotype turned up once. A read error may be the cause here, since a much bigger clone is one base away. V gene TRBV16 combines with J gene TRBJ1-2; D gene unclear. Germline CDR1 and CDR2: KGHSY and FQNENV. The CDR3 is 14 amino acids. V was shortened by 2 bases and J by 2 bases, with 9 bases between the two germline ends. DNA of the CDR3: TGTGCCAGCAGCCAACGCGCACAGAACTATGGCTACACCTTC. This gives the protein CASSQRAQNYGYTF.